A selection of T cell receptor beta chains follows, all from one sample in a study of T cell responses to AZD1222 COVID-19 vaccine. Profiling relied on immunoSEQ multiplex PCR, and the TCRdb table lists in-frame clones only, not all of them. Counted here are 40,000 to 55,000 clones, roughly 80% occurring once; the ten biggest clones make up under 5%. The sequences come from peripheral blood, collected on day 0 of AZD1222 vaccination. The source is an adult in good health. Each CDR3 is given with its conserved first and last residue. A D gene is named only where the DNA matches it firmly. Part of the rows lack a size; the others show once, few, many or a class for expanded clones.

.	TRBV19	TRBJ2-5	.	TGTGCCAGTAGTATAGATATCAACACAAAAGAGACCCAGTACTTC	CASSIDINTKETQYF
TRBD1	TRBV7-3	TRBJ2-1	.	TGTGCCAGCAGCCGCAGGGGGCAAAACAATGAGCAGTTCTTC	CASSRRGQNNEQFF
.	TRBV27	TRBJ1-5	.	TGTGCCAGCAGCTACGACAGGAATCAGCCCCAGCATTTT	CASSYDRNQPQHF
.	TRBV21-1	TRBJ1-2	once	TGTGCCAGCAGCAAATTCGTCATCCCCTCGGACTATGGCTACACCTTC	CASSKFVIPSDYGYTF
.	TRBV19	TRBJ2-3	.	TGTGCCAGTAGTGTCACAGGGAGGCGGGAGACAGATACGCAGTATTTT	CASSVTGRRETDTQYF
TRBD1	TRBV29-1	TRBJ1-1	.	TGCAGCGTCACGACAGGGGGACACACTGAAGCTTTCTTT	CSVTTGGHTEAFF
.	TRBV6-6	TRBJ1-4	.	TGTGCCAGCAGGGCTTCGGGGGATGGCGAAAAACTGTTTTTT	CASRASGDGEKLFF
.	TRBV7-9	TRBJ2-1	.	TGTGCCAGCAGCTTAGAAGATTCTAGAGGGACTGAGCAGTTCTTC	CASSLEDSRGTEQFF
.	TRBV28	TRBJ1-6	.	TGTGCCAGCAACCCAGGGAATTCACCCCTCCACTTT	CASNPGNSPLHF
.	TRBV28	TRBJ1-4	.	TGTGCCAGCAGTTTTTTCGCAACTAATGAAAAACTGTTTTTT	CASSFFATNEKLFF
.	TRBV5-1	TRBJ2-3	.	TGCGCCAGCCAGTGGGGGGCCAGCACAGATACGCAGTATTTT	CASQWGASTDTQYF
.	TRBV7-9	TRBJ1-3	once	TGTGCCAGCAGCCTACAGTTTTTCTCTGGAAACACCATATATTTT	CASSLQFFSGNTIYF
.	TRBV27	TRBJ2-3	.	TGTGCCAGCAGTTTAGGAGGGGCCAGGGGCACAGATACGCAGTATTTT	CASSLGGARGTDTQYF
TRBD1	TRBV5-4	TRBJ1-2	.	TGTGCCAGCAGCTGGGGACAGGGAAACTATGGCTACACCTTC	CASSWGQGNYGYTF
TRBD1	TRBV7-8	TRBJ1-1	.	TGTGCCAGCAGCTATCAGGGGGGCGGAACTGAAGCTTTCTTT	CASSYQGGGTEAFF
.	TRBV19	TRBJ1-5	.	TGTGCCAGTAGTCTACGGAGGGGGACCGACCTCACAGCGAGCAATCAGCCCCAGCATTTT	CASSLRRGTDLTASNQPQHF
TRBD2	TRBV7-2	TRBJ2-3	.	TGTGCCAGCAGTCGACTAGCGTACCTTAGCACAGATACGCAGTATTTT	CASSRLAYLSTDTQYF
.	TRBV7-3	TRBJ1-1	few	TGTGCCAGCGGCTTTGGACTGAACACTGAAGCTTTCTTT	CASGFGLNTEAFF
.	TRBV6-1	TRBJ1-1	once	TGTGCCAGCAGTGACCCGGGGGTGGTGGACACTGAAGCTTTCTTT	CASSDPGVVDTEAFF
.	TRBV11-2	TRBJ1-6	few	TGTGCCAGCAGCCTTCTAGGGGGGACTAGCCGGTCACCCCTCCACTTT	CASSLLGGTSRSPLHF
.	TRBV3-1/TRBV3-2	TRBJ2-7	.	TGTGCCAGCAGCCAAGGGGGCGGGCCCTGGACCTACGAGCAGTACTTC	CASSQGGGPWTYEQYF
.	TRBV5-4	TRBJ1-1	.	TGTGCCAGCAGCAGGGGATCGGGGGGCAACACTGAAGCTTTCTTT	CASSRGSGGNTEAFF
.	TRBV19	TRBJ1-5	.	TGTGCCAGTAGATGGACTGGAGTTAGCAATCAGCCCCAGCATTTT	CASRWTGVSNQPQHF
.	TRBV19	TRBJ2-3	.	TGTGCCAGTAGAGGGCAGGGCACAGATACGCAGTATTTT	CASRGQGTDTQYF
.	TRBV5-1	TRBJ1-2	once	TGCGCCAGCAGCTTGTCTGGGGGAGGACCGGGACGGTCCTATGGCTACACCTTC	CASSLSGGGPGRSYGYTF
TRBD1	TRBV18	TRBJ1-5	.	TGTGCCAGCTCACCGGGAGACAGGGTTAGGGAGCCCCAGCATTTT	CASSPGDRVREPQHF
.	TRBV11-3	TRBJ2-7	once	TGTGCCAGCAGCTTCAGCGGGTCCTACGAGCAGTACTTC	CASSFSGSYEQYF
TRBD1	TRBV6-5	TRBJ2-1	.	TGTGCCAGCATCCGGACAGGAATCTACAATGAGCAGTTCTTC	CASIRTGIYNEQFF
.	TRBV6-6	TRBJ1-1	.	TGTGCCAGCAGGGTCAGGTCGGTGAACACTGAAGCTTTCTTT	CASRVRSVNTEAFF
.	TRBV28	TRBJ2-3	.	TGTGCCAGCAGTGGGGCCGGGGAAGATACGCAGTATTTT	CASSGAGEDTQYF
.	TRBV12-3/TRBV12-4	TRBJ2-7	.	TGTGCCAGCAGCCGCGGACACCCCTACGAGCAGTACTTC	CASSRGHPYEQYF
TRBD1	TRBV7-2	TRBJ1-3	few	TGTGCCAGCAGCTTATTTCCCGGGACAGCCCTCTCTGGAAACACCATATATTTT	CASSLFPGTALSGNTIYF
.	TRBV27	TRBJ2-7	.	TGTGCCAGCAGCCCCGCCTTCATCTCAATCCCCTACGAGCAGTACTTC	CASSPAFISIPYEQYF
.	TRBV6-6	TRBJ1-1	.	TGTGCCAGCAGTTATACCCGGGAGAACACTGAAGCTTTCTTT	CASSYTRENTEAFF
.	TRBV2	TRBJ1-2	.	TGTGCCAGCAGCCCAACAGTGAACATATTTAACTATGGCTACACCTTC	CASSPTVNIFNYGYTF
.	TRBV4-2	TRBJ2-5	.	TGTGCCAGCAGCCAAGATAGGGACAAGACCCAGTACTTC	CASSQDRDKTQYF
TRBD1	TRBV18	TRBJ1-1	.	TGTGCCAGCTCACCAGGAACAGGGGGCACTGAAGCTTTCTTT	CASSPGTGGTEAFF
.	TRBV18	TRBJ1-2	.	TGTGCCAGCTCACCACCATCATACACCCAAGGCTACACCTTC	CASSPPSYTQGYTF
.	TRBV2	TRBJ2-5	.	TGTGCCAGCAGTGAACGTAGGGGGGGAGTGGAGACCCAGTACTTC	CASSERRGGVETQYF
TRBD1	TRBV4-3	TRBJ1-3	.	TGCGCCAGCAGCCAAGATCGGGCAGGGGGGAGAAACACCATATATTTT	CASSQDRAGGRNTIYF
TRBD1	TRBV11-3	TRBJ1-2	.	TGTGCCAGCAGCTCTACACCGGGACAGGGGGATCTATATGGCTACACCTTC	CASSSTPGQGDLYGYTF
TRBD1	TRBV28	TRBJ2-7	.	TGTGCCAGCAGTTCAGGGACAGGGAACAGCGAGCAGTACTTC	CASSSGTGNSEQYF
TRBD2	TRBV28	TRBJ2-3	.	TGTGCCAGCAGTTTATGGCCCGGGACGGCTAGCGGGGCAGATACGCAGTATTTT	CASSLWPGTASGADTQYF
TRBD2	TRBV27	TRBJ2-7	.	TGTGCCAGCAGTTCCCTCGGGAGGGGGGAGCAGTACTTC	CASSSLGRGEQYF
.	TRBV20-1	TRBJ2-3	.	TGCAGTGCGCTAGGCCATACGCAGTATTTT	CSALGHTQYF
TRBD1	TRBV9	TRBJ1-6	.	TGTGCCAGCAGCGTAGATGGGACAGGGAGAAATTCACCCCTCCACTTT	CASSVDGTGRNSPLHF
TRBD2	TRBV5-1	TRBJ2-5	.	TGCGCCAGCAGCTTAGGGACTAGCGGGGGGAAGGAGACCCAGTACTTC	CASSLGTSGGKETQYF
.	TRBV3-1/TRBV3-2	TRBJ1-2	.	TGTGCCAGCAGCCAGGGGGATGGCTACACCTTC	CASSQGDGYTF
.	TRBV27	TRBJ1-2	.	TGTGCCAGCAGTTTGAGAAGCACTAACTATGGCTACACCTTC	CASSLRSTNYGYTF
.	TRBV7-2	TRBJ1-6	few	TGTGCCAGCAGCTTAGTCGGAGGTTGGTCGCATTCACCCCTCCACTTT	CASSLVGGWSHSPLHF
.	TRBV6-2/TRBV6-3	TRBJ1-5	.	TGTGCCAGCAGTTACCCAAGAGGGGATCTAAAATATAGCAATCAGCCCCAGCATTTT	CASSYPRGDLKYSNQPQHF
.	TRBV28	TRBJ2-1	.	TGTGCCAGCAGTTTATACCGTCAACCTACCTACAATGAGCAGTTCTTC	CASSLYRQPTYNEQFF
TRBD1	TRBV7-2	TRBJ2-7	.	TGTGCCAGCAGCTTTGACAGGGCCTACGAGCAGTACTTC	CASSFDRAYEQYF
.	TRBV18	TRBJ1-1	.	TGTGCCAGCTCACCACTCAGAGGGAATGGGGGGGGCACTGAAGCTTTCTTT	CASSPLRGNGGGTEAFF